The 11 T cell receptor beta chains below all came from one sample that was sequenced in a study of blood T cell repertoires in COVID-19. Repertoires were generated with immunoSEQ multiplex PCR, while TCRdb's copy carries only in-frame clones and drops some. The table lists around 70,000 clones, 80% of them singletons. What was sequenced was peripheral blood. The source is a human donor in a cohort sampled during active COVID-19.

This clone occurred a few times. This sequence joins TRBV19 and TRBJ1-6; 8 positions match TRBD1. The CDR3 has 15 residues. The junction had 7 bases not matched to a gene; V was cut back by 5 bases and J by 7 bases. Germline lookup yields CDR1 LNHDA and CDR2 SQIVND (reference sequence). The CDR3 loop is CASSLNRDRNSPLHF. As DNA, the CDR3 is TGTGCCAGTAGTTTAAACCGGGACAGGAATTCACCCCTCCACTTT.

V usage is TRBV4-1 and J usage is TRBJ1-5; the D gene is possibly TRBD1 (6 bases). Germline V gene data show CDR1 as MGHRA and CDR2 as YSYEKL. The CDR3 sequence is 15 residues long. V was clipped by 1 base and J by 4 bases, with 11 bases between them. Here the CDR3 reads CASSQAGGQNQPQHF. For the CDR3, the DNA is TGCGCCAGCAGCCAAGCGGGCGGACAGAATCAGCCCCAGCATTTT.

The rearrangement joins TRBV7-6 to TRBJ2-7; tentative D call: TRBD2 (6 bases). V was clipped by 2 bases and J by 2 bases, with 16 bases between them. Germline CDR1 SGHVS, CDR2 FNYEAQ. The CDR3 is 16 amino acids. The CDR3 here is CASSLMPSDKAYEQYF. CDR3 in DNA: TGTGCCAGCAGCTTAATGCCTAGCGATAAAGCCTACGAGCAGTACTTC.

The chain employs TRBV5-1 and TRBJ2-7; TRBD2 matches 8 bases. In germline, CDR1 is SGHRS, CDR2 YFSETQ. The trim removed 0 bases at V and 3 bases at J, leaving 5 bases unmatched. The CDR3 has 15 amino acids. The CDR3 spells CASSLEAGDIYEQYF. DNA for the CDR3: TGCGCCAGCAGCTTGGAAGCGGGAGACATCTACGAGCAGTACTTC.

In nucleotides, the CDR3 is TGTGCCTGGTCCCGGGACAGCCTTGAAGCTTTCTTT. Protein product: CAWSRDSLEAFF. The chain links TRBV30 to TRBJ1-1, with 7 bases that match TRBD1. With V trimmed by 5 bases and J by 7 bases, 7 bases remained unmatched. Germline V gene sequence: CDR1 GTSNPN, CDR2 SVGIG (reference sequence). This CDR3 region has 12 residues.

This chain connects TRBV30 to TRBJ2-7, with TRBD2 identical over 10 bases. Germline V gene sequence: CDR1 GTSNPN, CDR2 SVGIG (reference sequence). The CDR3 has 14 residues. Trimming removed 0 bases from V and 6 bases from J; junction bases left unmatched: 5. CDR3 loop: CAWSVAGGPVEQYF. CDR3 DNA sequence: TGTGCCTGGAGTGTAGCGGGAGGGCCGGTCGAGCAGTACTTC.

This chain joins TRBV14 and TRBJ2-1; 11 bases are shared with TRBD2. CDR3 length equals 15 residues. V lost 0 bases and J lost 9; bases outside the gene matches: 4. Looked up from germline, CDR1 is SGHDN and CDR2 is FVKESK. The CDR3 here is CASSQELAGAGEQFF. The CDR3, as DNA: TGTGCCAGCAGCCAAGAACTAGCGGGAGCGGGTGAGCAGTTCTTC.

The CDR3 bases are TGTGCCAGCAGCTCCGACAGCTCCTACAATGAGCAGTTCTTC. Encoded protein: CASSSDSSYNEQFF. J is TRBJ2-1 and V is TRBV11-3; D may be TRBD1 (5 bases). V gave up 4 bases and J gave up 0 bases, with 7 bases separating them. CDR1 SGHNT and CDR2 YENEEA come from the germline V gene. This CDR3 is 14 amino acids long. Full variable domain (missing parts from reference TRBV11-3 and TRBJ2-1): EAGVVQSPRYKIIEKKQPVAFWCNPISGHNTLYWYLQNLGQGPELLIRYENEEAVDDSQLPKDRFSAERLKGVDSTLKIQPAELGDSAVYLCASSSDSSYNEQFFGPGTRLTVL.

This clone was detected only a few times. V is TRBV19 and J is TRBJ1-2, with 8 bases fitting TRBD1. Germline V CDR1 and CDR2: LNHDA, SQIVND (reference sequence). The V gene end was trimmed by 5 bases and the J gene end by 4 bases; junction bases not matched to a gene: 12. The length of the CDR3 is 16 residues. CDR3: CASSPPRQGLVYGYTF. CDR3 coding DNA: TGTGCCAGTAGTCCGCCCAGACAGGGGCTGGTCTATGGCTACACCTTC.

The V call is TRBV24-1, the J call TRBJ1-5, with 7 bases fitting TRBD1. Germline V gives CDR1 KGHDR, CDR2 SFDVKD. V lost 0 bases and J lost 0; bases outside the gene matches: 4. This CDR3 has 17 residues. CDR3 amino acids: CATSDLGTDYSNQPQHF. The CDR3 DNA reads TGTGCCACCAGTGATTTGGGGACAGACTATAGCAATCAGCCCCAGCATTTT.

The rearrangement links TRBV3-1 (or the pseudogene TRBV3-2) to TRBJ2-7; 9 bases match TRBD2. Germline CDR1 reads LGHDT; CDR2 reads YNNKEL (reference sequence). This CDR3 is 17 amino acids long. V was clipped by 1 base and J by 2 bases; unmatched bases: 9. The CDR3 is CASSQGSGGYYTYEQYF. The CDR3 nucleotides are TGTGCCAGCAGCCAAGGTAGCGGGGGCTACTATACCTACGAGCAGTACTTC.